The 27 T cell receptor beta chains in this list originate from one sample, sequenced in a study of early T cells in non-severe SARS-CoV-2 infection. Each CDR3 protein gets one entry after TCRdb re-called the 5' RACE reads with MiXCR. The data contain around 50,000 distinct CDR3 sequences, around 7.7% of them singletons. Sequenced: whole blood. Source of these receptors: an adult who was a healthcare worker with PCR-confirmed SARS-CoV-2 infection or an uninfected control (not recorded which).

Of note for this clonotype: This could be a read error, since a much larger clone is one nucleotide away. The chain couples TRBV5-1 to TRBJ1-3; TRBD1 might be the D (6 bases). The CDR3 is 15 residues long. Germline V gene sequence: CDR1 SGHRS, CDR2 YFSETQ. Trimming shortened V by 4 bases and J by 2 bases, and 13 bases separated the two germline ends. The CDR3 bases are TGCGCCAGCAGCATGGACAGCGCGCCTGGAAACACCATATATTTT. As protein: CASSMDSAPGNTIYF.

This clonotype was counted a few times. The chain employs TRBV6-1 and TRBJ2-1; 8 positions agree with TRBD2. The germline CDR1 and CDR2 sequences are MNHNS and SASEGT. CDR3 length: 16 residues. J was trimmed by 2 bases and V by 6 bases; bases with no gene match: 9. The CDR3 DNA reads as TGTGCCAGCAGCTTAACGGGGGGGCAGCCCTACAATGAGCAGTTCTTC. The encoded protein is CASSLTGGQPYNEQFF.

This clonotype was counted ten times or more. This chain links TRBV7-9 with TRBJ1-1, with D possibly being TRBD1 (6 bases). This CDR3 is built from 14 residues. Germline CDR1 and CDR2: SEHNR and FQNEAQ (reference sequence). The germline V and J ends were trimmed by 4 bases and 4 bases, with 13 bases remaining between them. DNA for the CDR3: TGTGCCAGCAGCTCCTCAGGGGTTTCCACTGAAGCTTTCTTT. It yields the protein CASSSSGVSTEAFF.

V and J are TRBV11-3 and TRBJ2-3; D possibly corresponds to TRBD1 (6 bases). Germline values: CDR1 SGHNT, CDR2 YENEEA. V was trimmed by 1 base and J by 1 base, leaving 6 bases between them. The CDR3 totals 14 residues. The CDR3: CASSLGQGTDTQYF. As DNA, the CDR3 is TGTGCCAGCAGCTTAGGACAGGGCACAGATACGCAGTATTTT.

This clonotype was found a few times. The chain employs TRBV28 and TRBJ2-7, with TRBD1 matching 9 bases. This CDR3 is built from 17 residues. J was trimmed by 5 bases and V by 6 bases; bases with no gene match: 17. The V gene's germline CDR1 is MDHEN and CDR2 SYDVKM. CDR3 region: CASSLFPSGTGLHEQYF. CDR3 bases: TGTGCCAGCAGCCTTTTTCCCTCCGGGACAGGGTTGCACGAGCAGTACTTC.

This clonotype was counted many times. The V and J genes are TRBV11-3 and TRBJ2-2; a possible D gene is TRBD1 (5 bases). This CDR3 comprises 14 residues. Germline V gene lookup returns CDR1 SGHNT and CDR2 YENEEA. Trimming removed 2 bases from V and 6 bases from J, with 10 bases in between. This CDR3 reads CASSLSRVAGELFF. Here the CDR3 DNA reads TGTGCCAGCAGCTTATCCAGGGTTGCCGGGGAGCTGTTTTTT. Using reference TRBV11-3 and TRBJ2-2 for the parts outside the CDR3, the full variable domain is EAGVVQSPRYKIIEKKQPVAFWCNPISGHNTLYWYLQNLGQGPELLIRYENEEAVDDSQLPKDRFSAERLKGVDSTLKIQPAELGDSAVYLCASSLSRVAGELFFGEGSRLTVL.

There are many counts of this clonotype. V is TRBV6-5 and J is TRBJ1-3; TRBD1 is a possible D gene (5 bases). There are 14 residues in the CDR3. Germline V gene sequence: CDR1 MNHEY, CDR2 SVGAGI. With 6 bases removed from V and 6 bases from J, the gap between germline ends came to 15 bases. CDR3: CASSRRDGENTIYF. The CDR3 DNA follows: TGTGCCAGCAGCCGCCGGGACGGTGAAAACACCATATATTTT.

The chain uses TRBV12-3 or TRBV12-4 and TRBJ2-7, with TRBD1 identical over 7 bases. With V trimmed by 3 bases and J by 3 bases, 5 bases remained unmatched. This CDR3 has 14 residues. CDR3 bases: TGTGCCAGCAGTTTCAGGGGGTCAAACTACGAGCAGTACTTC. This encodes CASSFRGSNYEQYF.

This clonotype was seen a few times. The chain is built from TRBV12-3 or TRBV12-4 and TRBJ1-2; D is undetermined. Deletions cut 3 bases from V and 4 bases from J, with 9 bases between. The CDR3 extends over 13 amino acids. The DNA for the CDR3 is TGTGCCAGCAGTTTGAGGTCCCCCTATGGCTACACCTTC. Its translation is CASSLRSPYGYTF.

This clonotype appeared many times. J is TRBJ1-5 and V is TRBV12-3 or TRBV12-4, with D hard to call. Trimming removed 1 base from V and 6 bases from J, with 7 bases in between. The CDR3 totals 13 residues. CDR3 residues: CASSLVAVQPQHF. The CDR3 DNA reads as TGTGCCAGCAGTTTAGTAGCGGTTCAGCCCCAGCATTTT.

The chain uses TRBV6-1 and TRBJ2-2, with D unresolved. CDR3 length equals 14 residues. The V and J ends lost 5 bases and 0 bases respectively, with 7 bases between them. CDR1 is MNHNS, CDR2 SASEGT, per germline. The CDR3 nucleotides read TGTGCCAGCAGTAATCCTCCGAACACCGGGGAGCTGTTTTTT. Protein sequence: CASSNPPNTGELFF.

DNA of the CDR3: TGTGCCAGCAGGCCCAACAATTTCCTAGCGAGGGAGAGAGAGACCCAGTACTTC. This gives the protein CASRPNNFLARERETQYF. V and J are TRBV11-2 and TRBJ2-5; the D gene is possibly TRBD2 (6 bases). V lost 6 bases to trimming and J lost 4 bases, with 27 bases between them. The CDR3 is 18 amino acids. Germline CDR1 and CDR2: SGHAT and FQNNGV.

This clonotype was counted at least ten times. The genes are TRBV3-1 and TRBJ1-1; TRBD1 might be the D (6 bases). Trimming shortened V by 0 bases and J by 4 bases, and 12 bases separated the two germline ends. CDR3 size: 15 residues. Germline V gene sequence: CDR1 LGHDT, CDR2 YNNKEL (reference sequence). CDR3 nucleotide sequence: TGTGCCAGCAGCCAAGAGACAGGAATGGGCACTGAAGCTTTCTTT. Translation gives CASSQETGMGTEAFF.

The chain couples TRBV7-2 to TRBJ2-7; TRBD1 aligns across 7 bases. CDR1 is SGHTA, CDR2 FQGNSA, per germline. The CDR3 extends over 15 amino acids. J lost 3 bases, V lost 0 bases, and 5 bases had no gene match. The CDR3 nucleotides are TGTGCCAGCAGCTTAGCAGGGGGCTCTATCTACGAGCAGTACTTC. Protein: CASSLAGGSIYEQYF.

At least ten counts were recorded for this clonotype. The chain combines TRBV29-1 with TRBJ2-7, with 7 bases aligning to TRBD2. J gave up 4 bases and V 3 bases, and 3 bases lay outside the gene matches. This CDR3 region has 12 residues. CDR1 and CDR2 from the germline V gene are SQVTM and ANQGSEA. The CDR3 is CSVDGGSYEQYF. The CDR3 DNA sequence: TGCAGCGTTGACGGGGGGTCGTACGAGCAGTACTTC.

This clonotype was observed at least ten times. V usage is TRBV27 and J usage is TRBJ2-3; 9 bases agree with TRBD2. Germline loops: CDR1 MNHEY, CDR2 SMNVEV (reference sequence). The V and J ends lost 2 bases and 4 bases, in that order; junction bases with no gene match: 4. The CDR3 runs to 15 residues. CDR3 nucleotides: TGTGCCAGCAGTTTAGGGGGACTAGCTCCAGATACGCAGTATTTT. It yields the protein CASSLGGLAPDTQYF.

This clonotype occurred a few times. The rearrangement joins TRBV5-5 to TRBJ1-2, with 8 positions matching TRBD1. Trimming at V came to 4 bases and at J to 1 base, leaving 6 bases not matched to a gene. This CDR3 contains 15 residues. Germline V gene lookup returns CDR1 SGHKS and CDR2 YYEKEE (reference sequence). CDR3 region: CASSGRTGFNYGYTF. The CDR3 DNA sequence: TGTGCCAGCAGCGGGAGGACAGGGTTTAACTATGGCTACACCTTC.

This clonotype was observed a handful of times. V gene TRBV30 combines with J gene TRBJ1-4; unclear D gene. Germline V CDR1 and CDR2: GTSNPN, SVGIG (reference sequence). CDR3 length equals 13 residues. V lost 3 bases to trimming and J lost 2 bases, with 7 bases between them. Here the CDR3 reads CAWRWGTNEKLFF. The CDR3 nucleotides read TGTGCCTGGAGATGGGGTACTAATGAAAAACTGTTTTTT.

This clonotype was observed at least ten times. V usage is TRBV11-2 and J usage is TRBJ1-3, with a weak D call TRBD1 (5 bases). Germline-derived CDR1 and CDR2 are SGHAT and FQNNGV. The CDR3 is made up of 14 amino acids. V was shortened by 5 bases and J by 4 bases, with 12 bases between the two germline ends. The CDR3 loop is CASSPGGAGNTIYF. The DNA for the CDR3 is TGTGCCAGCAGCCCTGGAGGGGCAGGAAACACCATATATTTT.

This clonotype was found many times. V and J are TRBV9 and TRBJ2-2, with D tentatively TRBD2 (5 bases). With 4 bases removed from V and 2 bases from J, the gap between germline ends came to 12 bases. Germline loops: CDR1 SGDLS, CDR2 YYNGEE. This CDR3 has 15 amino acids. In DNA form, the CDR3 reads TGTGCCAGCAGCCCCCCCGGGGTTAACACCGGGGAGCTGTTTTTT. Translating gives CASSPPGVNTGELFF. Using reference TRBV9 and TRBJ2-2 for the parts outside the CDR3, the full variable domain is DSGVTQTPKHLITATGQRVTLRCSPRSGDLSVYWYQQSLDQGLQFLIQYYNGEERAKGNILERFSAQQFPDLHSELNLSSLELGDSALYFCASSPPGVNTGELFFGEGSRLTVL.

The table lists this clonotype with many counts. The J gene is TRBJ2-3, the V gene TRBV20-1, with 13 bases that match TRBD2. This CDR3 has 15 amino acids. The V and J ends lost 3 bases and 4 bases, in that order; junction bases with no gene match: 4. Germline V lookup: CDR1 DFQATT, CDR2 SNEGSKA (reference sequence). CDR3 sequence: CSASPTSGGPDTQYF. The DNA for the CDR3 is TGCAGTGCTAGCCCGACTAGCGGGGGGCCAGATACGCAGTATTTT.

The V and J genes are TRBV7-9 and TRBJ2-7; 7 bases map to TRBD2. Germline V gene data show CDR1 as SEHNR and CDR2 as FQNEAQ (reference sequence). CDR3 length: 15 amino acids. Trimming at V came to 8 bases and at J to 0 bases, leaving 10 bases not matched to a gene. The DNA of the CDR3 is TGTGCCAGCGGACCAGCGGGATTAGGCTCCTACGAGCAGTACTTC. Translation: CASGPAGLGSYEQYF. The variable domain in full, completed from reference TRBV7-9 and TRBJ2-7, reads DTGVSQNPRHKITKRGQNVTFRCDPISEHNRLYWYRQTLGQGPEFLTYFQNEAQLEKSRLLSDRFSAERPKGSFSTLEIQRTEQGDSAMYLCASGPAGLGSYEQYFGPGTRLTVT.

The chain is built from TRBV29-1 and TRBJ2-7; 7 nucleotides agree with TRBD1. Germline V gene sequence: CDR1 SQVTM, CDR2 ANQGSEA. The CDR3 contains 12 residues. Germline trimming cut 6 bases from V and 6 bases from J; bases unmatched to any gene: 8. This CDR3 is CSVTDREPEQYF. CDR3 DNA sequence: TGCAGCGTCACCGACAGGGAGCCCGAGCAGTACTTC.

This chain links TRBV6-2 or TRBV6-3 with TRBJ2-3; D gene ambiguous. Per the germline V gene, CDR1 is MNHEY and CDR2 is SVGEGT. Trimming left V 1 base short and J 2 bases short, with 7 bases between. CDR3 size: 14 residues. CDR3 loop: CASSYLHPTDTQYF. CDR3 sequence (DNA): TGTGCCAGCAGTTACTTGCATCCCACAGATACGCAGTATTTT.

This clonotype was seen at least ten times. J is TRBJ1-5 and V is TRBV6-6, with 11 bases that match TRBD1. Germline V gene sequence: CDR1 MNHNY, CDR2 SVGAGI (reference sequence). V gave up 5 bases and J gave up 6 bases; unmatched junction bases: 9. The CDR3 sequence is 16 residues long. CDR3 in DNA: TGTGCCAGCAGTCCTCAGGACAGGGGGCGTTCTCAGCCCCAGCATTTT. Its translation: CASSPQDRGRSQPQHF.

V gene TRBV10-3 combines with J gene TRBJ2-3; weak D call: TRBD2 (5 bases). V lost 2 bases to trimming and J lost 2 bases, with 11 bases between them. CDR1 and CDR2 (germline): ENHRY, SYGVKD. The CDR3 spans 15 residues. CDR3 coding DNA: TGTGCCATCAGTGAGCGGGGTAGCGACACAGATACGCAGTATTTT. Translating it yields CAISERGSDTDTQYF.

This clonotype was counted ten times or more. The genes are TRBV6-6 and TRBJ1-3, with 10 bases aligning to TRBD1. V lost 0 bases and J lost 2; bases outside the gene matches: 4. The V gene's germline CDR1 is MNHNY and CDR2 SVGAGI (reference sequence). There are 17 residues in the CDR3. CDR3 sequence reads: CASSYSTGTGAGNTIYF. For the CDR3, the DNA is TGTGCCAGCAGTTACTCTACCGGGACAGGGGCTGGAAACACCATATATTTT.